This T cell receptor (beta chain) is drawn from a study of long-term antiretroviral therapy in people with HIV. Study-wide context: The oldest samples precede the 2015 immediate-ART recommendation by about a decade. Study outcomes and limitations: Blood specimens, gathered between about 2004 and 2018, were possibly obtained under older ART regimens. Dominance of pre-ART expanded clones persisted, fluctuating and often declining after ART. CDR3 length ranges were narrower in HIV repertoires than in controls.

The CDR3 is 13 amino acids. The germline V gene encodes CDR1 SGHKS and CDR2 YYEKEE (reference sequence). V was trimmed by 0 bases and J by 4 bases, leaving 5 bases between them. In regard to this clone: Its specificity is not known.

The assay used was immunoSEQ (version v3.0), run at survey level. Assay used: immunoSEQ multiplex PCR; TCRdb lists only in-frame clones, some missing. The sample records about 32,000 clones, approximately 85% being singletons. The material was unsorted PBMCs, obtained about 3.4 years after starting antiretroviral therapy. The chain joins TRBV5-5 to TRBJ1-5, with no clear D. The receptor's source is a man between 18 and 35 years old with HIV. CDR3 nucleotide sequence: TGTGCCAGCAGCTTGGATTGGAATCAGCCCCAGCATTTT. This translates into CASSLDWNQPQHF.